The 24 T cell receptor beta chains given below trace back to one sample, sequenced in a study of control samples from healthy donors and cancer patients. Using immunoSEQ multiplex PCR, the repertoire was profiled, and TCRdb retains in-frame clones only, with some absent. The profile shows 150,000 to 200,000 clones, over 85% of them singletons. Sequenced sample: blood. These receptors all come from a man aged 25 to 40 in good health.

CDR3 coding DNA: TGTGCCAGCAGCTTAGAGGGGGGGGGAAAGCCCCAGCATTTT. Translated, it gives CASSLEGGGKPQHF. The V call is TRBV7-2, the J call TRBJ1-5; D may be TRBD1 (6 bases). CDR3 size: 14 residues. Trimming shortened V by 1 base and J by 8 bases, and 12 bases separated the two germline ends. Germline-derived CDR1 and CDR2 are SGHTA and FQGNSA.

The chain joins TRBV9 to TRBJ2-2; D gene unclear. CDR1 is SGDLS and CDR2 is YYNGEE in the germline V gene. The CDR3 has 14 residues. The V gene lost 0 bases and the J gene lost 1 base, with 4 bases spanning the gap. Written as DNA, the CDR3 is TGTGCCAGCAGCGTAGTGGAGAACACCGGGGAGCTGTTTTTT. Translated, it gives CASSVVENTGELFF.

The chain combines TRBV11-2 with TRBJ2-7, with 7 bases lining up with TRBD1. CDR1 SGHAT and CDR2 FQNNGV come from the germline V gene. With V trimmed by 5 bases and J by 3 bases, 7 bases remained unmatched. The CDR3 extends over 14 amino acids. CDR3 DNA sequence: TGTGCCAGCAGCCTCGGGACAGCAAACTACGAGCAGTACTTC. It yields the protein CASSLGTANYEQYF. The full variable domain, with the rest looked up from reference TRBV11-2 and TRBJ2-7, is EAGVAQSPRYKIIEKRQSVAFWCNPISGHATLYWYQQILGQGPKLLIQFQNNGVVDDSQLPKDRFSAERLKGVDSTLKIQPAKLEDSAVYLCASSLGTANYEQYFGPGTRLTVT.

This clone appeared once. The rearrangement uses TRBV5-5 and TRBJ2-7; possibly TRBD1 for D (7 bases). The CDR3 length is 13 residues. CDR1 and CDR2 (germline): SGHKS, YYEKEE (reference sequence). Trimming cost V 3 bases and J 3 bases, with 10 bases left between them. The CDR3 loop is CASSWGDSYEQYF. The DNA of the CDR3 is TGTGCCAGCAGCTGGGGGGACAGCTACGAGCAGTACTTC.

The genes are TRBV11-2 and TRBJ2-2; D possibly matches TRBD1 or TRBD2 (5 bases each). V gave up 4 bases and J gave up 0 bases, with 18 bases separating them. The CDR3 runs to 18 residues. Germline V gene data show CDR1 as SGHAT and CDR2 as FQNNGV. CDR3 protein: CASSYGDRSKTNTGELFF. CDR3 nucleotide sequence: TGTGCCAGCAGCTACGGGGACCGATCGAAAACGAACACCGGGGAGCTGTTTTTT.

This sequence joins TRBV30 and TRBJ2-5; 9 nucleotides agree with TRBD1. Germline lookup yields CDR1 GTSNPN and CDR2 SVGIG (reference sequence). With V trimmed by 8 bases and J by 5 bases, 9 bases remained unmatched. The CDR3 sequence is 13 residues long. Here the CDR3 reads CAGNSGQGETQYF. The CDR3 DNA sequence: TGTGCCGGAAACTCCGGACAGGGGGAGACCCAGTACTTC.

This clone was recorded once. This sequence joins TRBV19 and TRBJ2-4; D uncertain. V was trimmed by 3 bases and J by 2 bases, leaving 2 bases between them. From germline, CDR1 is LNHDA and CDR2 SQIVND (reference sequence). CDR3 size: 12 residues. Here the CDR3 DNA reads TGTGCCAGTAGTATTCCCAAAAACATTCAGTACTTC. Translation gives CASSIPKNIQYF.

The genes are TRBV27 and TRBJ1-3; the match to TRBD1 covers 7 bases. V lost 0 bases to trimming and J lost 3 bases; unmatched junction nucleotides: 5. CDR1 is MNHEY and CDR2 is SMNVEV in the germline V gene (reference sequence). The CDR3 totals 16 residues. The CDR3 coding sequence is TGTGCCAGCAGTTTATCACGGACAGGTGTTGGAAACACCATATATTTT. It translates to CASSLSRTGVGNTIYF.

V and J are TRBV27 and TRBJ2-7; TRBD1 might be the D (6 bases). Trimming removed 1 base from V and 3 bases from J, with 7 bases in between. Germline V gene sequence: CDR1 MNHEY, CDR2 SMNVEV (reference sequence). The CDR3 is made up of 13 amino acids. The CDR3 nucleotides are TGTGCCAGCAGTTTATTAGGGGGCTACGAGCAGTACTTC. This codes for CASSLLGGYEQYF.

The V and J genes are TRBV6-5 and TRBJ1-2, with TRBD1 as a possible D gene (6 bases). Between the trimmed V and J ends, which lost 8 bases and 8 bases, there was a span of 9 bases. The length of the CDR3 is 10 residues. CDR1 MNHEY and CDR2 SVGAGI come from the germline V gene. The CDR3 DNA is TGTGCCAGCTTTGGGACAGGCTACACCTTC. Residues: CASFGTGYTF.

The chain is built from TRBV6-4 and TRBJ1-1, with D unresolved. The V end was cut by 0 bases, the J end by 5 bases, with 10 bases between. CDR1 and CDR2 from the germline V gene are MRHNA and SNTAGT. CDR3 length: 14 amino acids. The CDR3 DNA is TGTGCCAGCAGTGACTCATCCAAGGGAACTGAAGCTTTCTTT. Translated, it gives CASSDSSKGTEAFF.

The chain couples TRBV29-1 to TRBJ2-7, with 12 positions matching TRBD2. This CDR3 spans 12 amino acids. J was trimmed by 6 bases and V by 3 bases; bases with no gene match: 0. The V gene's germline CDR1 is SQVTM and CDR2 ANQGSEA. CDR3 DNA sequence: TGCAGCGTTGAGACTAGCGGGGGCGAGCAGTACTTC. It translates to CSVETSGGEQYF.

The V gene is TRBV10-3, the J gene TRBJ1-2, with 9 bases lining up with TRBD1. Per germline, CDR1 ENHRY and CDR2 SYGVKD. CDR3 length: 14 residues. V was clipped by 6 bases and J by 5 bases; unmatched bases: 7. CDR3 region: CAIRRQGVRYGYTF. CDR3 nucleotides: TGTGCCATCAGACGACAGGGGGTCCGGTATGGCTACACCTTC.

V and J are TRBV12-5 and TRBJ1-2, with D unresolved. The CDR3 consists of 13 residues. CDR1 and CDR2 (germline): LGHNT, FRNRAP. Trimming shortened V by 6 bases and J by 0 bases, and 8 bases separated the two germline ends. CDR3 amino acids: CASGDWANYGYTF. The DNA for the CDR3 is TGTGCTAGTGGGGACTGGGCTAACTATGGCTACACCTTC.

The CDR3, as DNA: TGTGCCTGGAGTAATTTCCTTGAGCAGTTCTTC. Translated: CAWSNFLEQFF. This chain connects TRBV30 to TRBJ2-1; no clear D gene. The length of the CDR3 is 11 residues. Trimming removed 2 bases from V and 9 bases from J, with 8 bases in between. Germline CDR1 is GTSNPN and CDR2 is SVGIG (reference sequence).

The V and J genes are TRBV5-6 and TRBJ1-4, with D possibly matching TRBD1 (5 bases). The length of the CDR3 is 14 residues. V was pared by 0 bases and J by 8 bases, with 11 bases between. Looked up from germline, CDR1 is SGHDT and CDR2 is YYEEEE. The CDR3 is CASSLGLQVEKLFF. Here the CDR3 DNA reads TGTGCCAGCAGCTTGGGTCTACAGGTCGAAAAACTGTTTTTT.

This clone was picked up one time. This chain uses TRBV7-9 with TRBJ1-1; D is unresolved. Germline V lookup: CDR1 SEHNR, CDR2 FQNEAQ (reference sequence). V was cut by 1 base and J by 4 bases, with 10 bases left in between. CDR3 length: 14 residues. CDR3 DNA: TGTGCCAGCAGCTTAGGGGTAGTGTCCACTGAAGCTTTCTTT. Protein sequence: CASSLGVVSTEAFF.

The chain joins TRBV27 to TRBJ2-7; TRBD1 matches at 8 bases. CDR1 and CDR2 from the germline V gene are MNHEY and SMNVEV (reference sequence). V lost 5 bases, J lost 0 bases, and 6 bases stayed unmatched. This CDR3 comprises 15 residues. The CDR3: CASSPRQGPSYEQYF. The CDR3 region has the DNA TGTGCCAGCAGTCCACGACAGGGGCCCTCCTACGAGCAGTACTTC.

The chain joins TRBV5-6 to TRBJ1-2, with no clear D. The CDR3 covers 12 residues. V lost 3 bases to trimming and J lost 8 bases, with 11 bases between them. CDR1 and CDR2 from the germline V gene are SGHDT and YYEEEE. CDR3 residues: CASSWVRGGYTF. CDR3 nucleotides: TGTGCCAGCAGCTGGGTTCGAGGAGGCTACACCTTC.

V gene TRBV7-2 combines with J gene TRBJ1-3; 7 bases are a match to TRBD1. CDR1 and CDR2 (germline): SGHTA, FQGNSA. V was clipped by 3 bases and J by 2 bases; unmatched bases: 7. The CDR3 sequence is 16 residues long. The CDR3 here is CASSFWDSTTGNTIYF. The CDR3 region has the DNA TGTGCCAGCAGCTTTTGGGACAGCACAACTGGAAACACCATATATTTT.

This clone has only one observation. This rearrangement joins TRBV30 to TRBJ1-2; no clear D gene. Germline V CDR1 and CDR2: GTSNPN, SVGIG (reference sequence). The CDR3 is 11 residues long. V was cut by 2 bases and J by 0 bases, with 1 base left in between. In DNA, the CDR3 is TGTGCCTGGAGTCCTAACTATGGCTACACCTTC. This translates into CAWSPNYGYTF.

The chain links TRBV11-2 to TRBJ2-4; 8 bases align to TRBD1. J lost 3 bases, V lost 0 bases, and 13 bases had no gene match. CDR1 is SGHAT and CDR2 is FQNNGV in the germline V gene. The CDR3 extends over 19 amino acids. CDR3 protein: CASSLDKGSGQGVKNIQYF. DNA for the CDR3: TGTGCCAGCAGCTTAGATAAGGGGAGTGGACAGGGCGTCAAAAACATTCAGTACTTC.

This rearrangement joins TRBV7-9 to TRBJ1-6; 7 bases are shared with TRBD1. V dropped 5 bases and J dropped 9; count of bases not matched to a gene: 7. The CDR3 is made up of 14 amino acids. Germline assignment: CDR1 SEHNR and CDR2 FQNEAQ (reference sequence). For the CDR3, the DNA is TGTGCCAGCAGCCGGGACAGTCAAGGTTCACCCCTCCACTTT. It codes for CASSRDSQGSPLHF.

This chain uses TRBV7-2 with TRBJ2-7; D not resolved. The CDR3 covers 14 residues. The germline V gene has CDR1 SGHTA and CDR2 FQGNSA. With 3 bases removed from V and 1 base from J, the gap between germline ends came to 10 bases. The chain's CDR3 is CASSFRLRSYEQYF. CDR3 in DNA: TGTGCCAGCAGCTTCCGACTTAGGTCCTACGAGCAGTACTTC.